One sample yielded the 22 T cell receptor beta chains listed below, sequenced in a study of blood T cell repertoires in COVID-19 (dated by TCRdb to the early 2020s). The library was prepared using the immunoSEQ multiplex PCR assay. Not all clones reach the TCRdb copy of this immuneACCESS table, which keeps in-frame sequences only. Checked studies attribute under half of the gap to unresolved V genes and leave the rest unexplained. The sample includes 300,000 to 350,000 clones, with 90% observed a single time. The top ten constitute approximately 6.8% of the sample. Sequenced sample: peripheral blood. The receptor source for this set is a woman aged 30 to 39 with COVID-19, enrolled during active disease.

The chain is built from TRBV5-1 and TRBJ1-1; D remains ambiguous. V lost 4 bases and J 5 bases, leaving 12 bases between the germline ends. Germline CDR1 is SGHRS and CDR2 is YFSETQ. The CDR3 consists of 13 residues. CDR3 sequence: CASSDVPGTEAFF. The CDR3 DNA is TGCGCCAGCAGCGACGTCCCGGGGACTGAAGCTTTCTTT.

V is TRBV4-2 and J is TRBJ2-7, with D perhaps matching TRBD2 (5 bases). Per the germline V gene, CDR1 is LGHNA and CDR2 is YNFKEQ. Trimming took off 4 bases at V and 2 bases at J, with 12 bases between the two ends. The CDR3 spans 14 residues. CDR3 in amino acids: CASSRSGTPYEQYF. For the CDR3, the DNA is TGTGCCAGCAGCCGCAGCGGTACCCCCTACGAGCAGTACTTC.

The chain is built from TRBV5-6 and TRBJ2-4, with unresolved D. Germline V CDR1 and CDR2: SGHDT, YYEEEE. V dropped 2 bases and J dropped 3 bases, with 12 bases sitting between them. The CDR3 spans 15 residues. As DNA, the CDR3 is TGTGCCAGCAGCTTTCTCCACGGTAACAAAAACATTCAGTACTTC. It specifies CASSFLHGNKNIQYF.

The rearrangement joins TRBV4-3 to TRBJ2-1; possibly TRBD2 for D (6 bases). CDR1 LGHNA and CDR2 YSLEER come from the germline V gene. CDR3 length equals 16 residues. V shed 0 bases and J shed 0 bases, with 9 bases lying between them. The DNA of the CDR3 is TGCGCCAGCAGCCAAGATGGGCGGGGCTCCTACAATGAGCAGTTCTTC. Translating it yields CASSQDGRGSYNEQFF.

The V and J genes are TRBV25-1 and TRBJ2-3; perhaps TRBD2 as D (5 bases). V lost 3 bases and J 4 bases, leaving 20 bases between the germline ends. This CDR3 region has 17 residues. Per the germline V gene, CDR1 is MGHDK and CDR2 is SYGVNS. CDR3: CASSDRSRGSLADTQYF. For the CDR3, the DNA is TGTGCCAGCAGTGACCGATCTAGAGGGTCCCTCGCAGATACGCAGTATTTT.

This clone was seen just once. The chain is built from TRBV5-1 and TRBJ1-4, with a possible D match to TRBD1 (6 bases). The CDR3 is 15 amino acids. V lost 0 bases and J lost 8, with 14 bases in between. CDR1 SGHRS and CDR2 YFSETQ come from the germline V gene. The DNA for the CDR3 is TGCGCCAGCAGCTTGGGGGACACGGTCATCGAAAAACTGTTTTTT. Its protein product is CASSLGDTVIEKLFF.

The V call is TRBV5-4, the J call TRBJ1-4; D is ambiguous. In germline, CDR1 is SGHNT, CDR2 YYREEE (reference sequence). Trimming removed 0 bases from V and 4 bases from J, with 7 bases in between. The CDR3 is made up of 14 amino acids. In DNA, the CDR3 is TGTGCCAGCAGCTTGGGACAAAATAATGAAAAACTGTTTTTT. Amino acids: CASSLGQNNEKLFF.

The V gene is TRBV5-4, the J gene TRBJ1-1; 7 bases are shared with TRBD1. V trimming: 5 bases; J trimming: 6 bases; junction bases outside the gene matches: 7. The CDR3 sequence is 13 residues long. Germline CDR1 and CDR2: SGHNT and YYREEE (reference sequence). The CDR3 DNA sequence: TGTGCCAGCAGGCCCAACAGGGGTTCTGAAGCTTTCTTT. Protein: CASRPNRGSEAFF.

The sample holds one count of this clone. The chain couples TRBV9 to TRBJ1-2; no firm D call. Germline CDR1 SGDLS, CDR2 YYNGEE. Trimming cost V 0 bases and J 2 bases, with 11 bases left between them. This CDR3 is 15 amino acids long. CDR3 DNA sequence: TGTGCCAGCAGCGTAGGGAGGGCTTCCAACTATGGCTACACCTTC. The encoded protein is CASSVGRASNYGYTF. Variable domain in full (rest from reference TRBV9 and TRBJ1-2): DSGVTQTPKHLITATGQRVTLRCSPRSGDLSVYWYQQSLDQGLQFLIQYYNGEERAKGNILERFSAQQFPDLHSELNLSSLELGDSALYFCASSVGRASNYGYTFGSGTRLTVV.

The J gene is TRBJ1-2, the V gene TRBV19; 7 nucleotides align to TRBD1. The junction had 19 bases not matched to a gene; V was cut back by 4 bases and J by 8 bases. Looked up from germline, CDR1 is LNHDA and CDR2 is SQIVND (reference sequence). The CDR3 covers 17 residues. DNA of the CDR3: TGTGCCAGTAGTACCCTAGACAGGGCTGGCTATTCGGAGGGCTACACCTTC. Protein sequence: CASSTLDRAGYSEGYTF.

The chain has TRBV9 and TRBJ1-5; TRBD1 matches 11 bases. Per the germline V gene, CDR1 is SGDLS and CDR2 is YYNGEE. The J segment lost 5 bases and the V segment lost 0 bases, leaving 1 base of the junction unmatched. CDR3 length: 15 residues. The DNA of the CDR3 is TGTGCCAGCAGCGTAGGGACAGGGGGCGATCAGCCCCAGCATTTT. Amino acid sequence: CASSVGTGGDQPQHF.

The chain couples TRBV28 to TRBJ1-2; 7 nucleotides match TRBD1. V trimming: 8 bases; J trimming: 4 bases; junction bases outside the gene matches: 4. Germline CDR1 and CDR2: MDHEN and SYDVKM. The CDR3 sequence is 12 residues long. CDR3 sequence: CASETGTYGYTF. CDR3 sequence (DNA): TGTGCCAGCGAGACAGGGACCTATGGCTACACCTTC.

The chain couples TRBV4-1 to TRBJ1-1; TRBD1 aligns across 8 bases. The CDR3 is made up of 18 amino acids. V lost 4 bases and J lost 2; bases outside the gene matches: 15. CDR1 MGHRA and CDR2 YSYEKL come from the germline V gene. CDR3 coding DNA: TGCGCCAGCAGCCCCCGCCGTGGACAGGGTCGGGGAAACACTGAAGCTTTCTTT. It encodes CASSPRRGQGRGNTEAFF.

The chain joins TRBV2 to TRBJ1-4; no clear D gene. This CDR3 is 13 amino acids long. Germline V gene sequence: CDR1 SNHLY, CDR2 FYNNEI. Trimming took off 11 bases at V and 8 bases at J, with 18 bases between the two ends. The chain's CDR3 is CAGGHRPGEKLFF. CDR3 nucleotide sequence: TGTGCCGGAGGCCACCGGCCGGGAGAAAAACTGTTTTTT.

The CDR3 DNA reads as TGTGCCAGCCAGGCGAACACCGGGGAGCTGTTTTTT. This translates into CASQANTGELFF. The V and J genes are TRBV5-4 and TRBJ2-2; D call uncertain. This CDR3 comprises 12 residues. Trimming left V 7 bases short and J 0 bases short, with 4 bases between. Germline CDR1 is SGHNT and CDR2 is YYREEE (reference sequence).

CDR3 in amino acids: CASSQTFRGRRNQPQHF. CDR3 in DNA: TGTGCCAGCAGCCAAACCTTCAGGGGTAGGCGCAATCAGCCCCAGCATTTT. V gene TRBV27 combines with J gene TRBJ1-5, with D maybe TRBD1 (6 bases). This CDR3 spans 17 amino acids. Germline values: CDR1 MNHEY, CDR2 SMNVEV (reference sequence). V was pared by 6 bases and J by 2 bases, with 20 bases between.

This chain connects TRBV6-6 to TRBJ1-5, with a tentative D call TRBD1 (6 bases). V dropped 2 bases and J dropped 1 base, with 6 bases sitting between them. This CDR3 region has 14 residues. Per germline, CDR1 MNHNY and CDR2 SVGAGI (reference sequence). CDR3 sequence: CASSYGGSNQPQHF. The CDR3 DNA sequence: TGTGCCAGCAGTTACGGGGGCAGCAATCAGCCCCAGCATTTT.

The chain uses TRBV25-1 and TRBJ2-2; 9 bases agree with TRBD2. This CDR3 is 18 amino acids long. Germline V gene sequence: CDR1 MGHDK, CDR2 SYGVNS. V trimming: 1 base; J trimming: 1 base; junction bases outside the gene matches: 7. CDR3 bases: TGTGCCAGCAGTGAATTGGTTACAGCGGGGGGGAACACCGGGGAGCTGTTTTTT. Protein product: CASSELVTAGGNTGELFF. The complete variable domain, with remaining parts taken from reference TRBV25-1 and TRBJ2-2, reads EADIYQTPRYLVIGTGKKITLECSQTMGHDKMYWYQQDPGMELHLIHYSYGVNSTEKGDLSSESTVSRIRTEHFPLTLESARPSHTSQYLCASSELVTAGGNTGELFFGEGSRLTVL.

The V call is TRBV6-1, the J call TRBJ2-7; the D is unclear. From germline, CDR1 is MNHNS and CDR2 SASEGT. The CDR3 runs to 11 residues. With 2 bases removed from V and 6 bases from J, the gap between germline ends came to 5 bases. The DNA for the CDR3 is TGTGCCAGCAGTGAAAGAGTCGAGCAGTACTTC. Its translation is CASSERVEQYF.

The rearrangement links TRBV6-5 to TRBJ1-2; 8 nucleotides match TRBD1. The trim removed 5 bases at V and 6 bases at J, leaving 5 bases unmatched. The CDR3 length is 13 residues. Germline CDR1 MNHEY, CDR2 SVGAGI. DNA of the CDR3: TGTGCCAGCAGTAGGGGGACAGGCGATGGCTACACCTTC. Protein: CASSRGTGDGYTF.

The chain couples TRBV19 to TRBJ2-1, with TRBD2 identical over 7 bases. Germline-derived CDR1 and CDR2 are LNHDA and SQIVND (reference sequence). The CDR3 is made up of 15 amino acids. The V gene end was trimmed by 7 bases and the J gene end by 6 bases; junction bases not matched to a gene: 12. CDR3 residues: CASTISGTNLNEQFF. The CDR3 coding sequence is TGTGCCAGTACCATATCCGGGACTAACCTCAATGAGCAGTTCTTC.

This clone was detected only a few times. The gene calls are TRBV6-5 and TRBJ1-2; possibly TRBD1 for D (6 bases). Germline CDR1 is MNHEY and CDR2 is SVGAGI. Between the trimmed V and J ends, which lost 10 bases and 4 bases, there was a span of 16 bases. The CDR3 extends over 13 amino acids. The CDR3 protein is CATYGGLVYGYTF. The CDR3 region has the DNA TGTGCCACCTACGGGGGGCTGGTCTATGGCTACACCTTC.